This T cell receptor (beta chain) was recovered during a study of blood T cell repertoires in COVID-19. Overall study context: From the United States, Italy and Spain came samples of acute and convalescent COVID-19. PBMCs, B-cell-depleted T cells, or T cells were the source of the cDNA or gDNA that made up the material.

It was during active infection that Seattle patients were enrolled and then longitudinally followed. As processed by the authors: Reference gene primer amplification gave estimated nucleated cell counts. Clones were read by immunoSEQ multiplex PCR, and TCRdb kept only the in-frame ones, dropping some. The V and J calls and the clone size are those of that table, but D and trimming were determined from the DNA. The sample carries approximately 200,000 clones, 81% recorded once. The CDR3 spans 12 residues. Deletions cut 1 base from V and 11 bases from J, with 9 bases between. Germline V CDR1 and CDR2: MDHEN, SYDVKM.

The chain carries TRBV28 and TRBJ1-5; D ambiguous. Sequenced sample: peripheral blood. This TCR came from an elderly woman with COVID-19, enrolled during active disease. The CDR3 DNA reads TGTGCCAGCAGTTTATTGCGGTCGGCCCAGCATTTT. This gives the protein CASSLLRSAQHF.